These T cell receptor beta chains were read from a single sample in a study of regulatory T cells in long-lasting Graves disease. TCRdb processed the multiplex PCR reads anew with MiXCR; each CDR3 protein has one entry. The sample contains 540,000 or so distinct CDR3 sequences, roughly 13% of which appear only once. This sample was also put to use in a study of T cells in Graves' hyperthyroidism and ophthalmopathy.

The sample here was peripheral blood mononuclear cells (PBMCs), taken at new diagnosis, from a patient treated with antithyroid drugs. The receptors shown here come from a man aged 25-45 years with Graves disease. Both conserved end residues are part of each CDR3. Each record gives: D gene, J gene, clone size, V gene, CDR3 DNA, CDR3 protein. The D gene is left open where the match is weak. Only some rows state a clone size, as once, few, many or a class for expanded clones.

.,TRBJ1-6,many,TRBV27,TGTGCCAGCAGCCGGGGGAGTAATTCACCCCTCCACTTT,CASSRGSNSPLHF
TRBD1,TRBJ2-7,few,TRBV19,TGTGCCAGTAGTAATCCGGGACAGACCTACGAGCAGTACTTC,CASSNPGQTYEQYF
.,TRBJ1-4,many,TRBV2,TGTGCCAGCAGGGAGGGAAAACTGTTTTTT,CASREGKLFF
.,TRBJ2-1,many,TRBV24-1,TGTGCCACCAGTGATTTGGCCAGGGAGAGGAGCAATGAGCAGTTCTTC,CATSDLARERSNEQFF
TRBD2,TRBJ2-3,many,TRBV7-3,TGTGCCAGCAGCTCTGGGGGGGGACTGGCCCATACGCAGTATTTT,CASSSGGGLAHTQYF
.,TRBJ1-1,many,TRBV10-2,TGCGCCAGCAGTGAGTTGGGGGGATACACTGAAGCTTTCTTT,CASSELGGYTEAFF
.,TRBJ2-2,.,TRBV6-2/TRBV6-3,TGTGCCAGCAGTTACTCCACGTCCCCCGGGGAGCTGTTTTTT,CASSYSTSPGELFF
.,TRBJ1-5,many,TRBV6-2/TRBV6-3,TGTGCCAGCAGTTACAGCCACTCCAGCAATCAGCCCCAGCATTTT,CASSYSHSSNQPQHF
.,TRBJ2-3,many,TRBV11-2,TGTGCCAGCAGCCAGATACAGGGTCCTCTTACGCAGTATTTT,CASSQIQGPLTQYF
.,TRBJ2-5,many,TRBV20-1,TGCAGTGCTAGAGAAGGGGGGGAACGGACCCAGTACTTC,CSAREGGERTQYF
TRBD2,TRBJ2-3,few,TRBV20-1,TGCAGTGCATTCAGCGGGAGGGCCCCAGATACGCAGTATTTT,CSAFSGRAPDTQYF
.,TRBJ2-1,many,TRBV12-3/TRBV12-4,TGTGCCAGCAGCCCTATACGGAGGTCCTACAATGAGCAGTTCTTC,CASSPIRRSYNEQFF